This T cell receptor beta chain is drawn from a study of Ad26.COV2.S vaccination and SARS-CoV-2 variants. General observations from the study: Marked by substantial breadth, spike-specific CD8+ and CD4+ T cell responses were reportedly seen after vaccination. Comparability of non-spike TCR breadth was observed across vaccine and placebo recipients.

A note on this clone: The antigen is undetermined.

The protocol was immunoSEQ multiplex PCR, while the TCRdb copy is restricted to in-frame clones and leaves out a portion. Found here are about 350,000 clones, around 88% of them singletons; the top ten hold approximately 12%. The treatment denotes: around 19 received Ad26.COV2.S at low or high dose, single or two shots; about five received placebo; per-sample allocation not given. The study sampled participants on day 63 after the first vaccine or placebo injection. The CDR3 has 17 residues. From germline, CDR1 is MNHEY and CDR2 SMNVEV (reference sequence). The ends lost 5 bases at V and 0 bases at J; junction bases unmatched: 10.

The sequence was collected from a person between 18 and 65 years old who received the Ad26.COV2.S COVID-19 vaccine or a placebo. This material consisted of peripheral blood, taken in a trial of Ad26.COV2.S vaccine versus placebo. This sequence joins TRBV27 and TRBJ2-3; 8 positions agree with TRBD2. This chain's CDR3 is CASSPGLARVSTDTQYF. The CDR3 bases are TGTGCCAGCAGTCCCGGACTAGCCAGAGTTAGCACAGATACGCAGTATTTT.